The source of this T cell receptor beta chain is a study of cytomegalovirus exposure and HLA in healthy donors. Trimming took off 0 bases at V and 0 bases at J, with 17 bases between the two ends. Germline V lookup: CDR1 MGHRA, CDR2 YSYEKL. The CDR3 is 18 amino acids. In the PCR, 60 Vbeta and 13 Jbeta primers were used. TCRdb's copy holds only in-frame clones and misses some; the assay was immunoSEQ multiplex PCR. The sample spans about 77,000 clones; the ten largest clones claim approximately 15%. Points from the study as a whole: A later analysis reportedly found fewer N-insertions in an Asian-associated ancestry cluster than the roughly 670-donor mean. V- and J-gene trimming in TCR beta was tied to a missense DCLRE1C variant by an analysis performed later.

On this clone: Its antigen is not known.

The chain uses TRBV4-1 and TRBJ1-1; tentative D call: TRBD1 (6 bases). The sequenced material came from PBMCs. The origin of this receptor is a man in his fifties or sixties in good health and CMV-seropositive. CDR3: CASSQDRGTPDMNTEAFF. The CDR3, as DNA: TGCGCCAGCAGCCAAGATAGGGGGACCCCCGACATGAACACTGAAGCTTTCTTT.